This TCR beta chain was sequenced for a study of blood T cell repertoires in COVID-19 (dated by TCRdb to 2020 to 2022). Background on the whole study: Samples covering the acute and convalescent phases of COVID-19 were provided by collaborators in the United States, Italy and Spain. The material from the prospective study consisted of cDNA or gDNA derived from T cells, B-cell-depleted T cells, or PBMCs. The dataset comprised deeply sampled blood TCRbeta repertoires from subjects exposed to, actively infected with, or recovered from COVID-19. The repertoires were released in a freely available public database meant as a resource for research on the immune response to SARS-CoV-2. Samples were obtained from the ongoing ImmuneRACE study (first 160 participants) and from some 1,200 subjects provided by 6 global collaborators. Nearly every sample came with metadata listing a de-identified subject ID, COVID-19 status, age in years and sex. Where available, HLA class I and class II types were obtained from metadata supplied by the sample provider rather than from assay-based typing.

General conclusions and limits of the study: The amount of clinical and demographic metadata varied by source and participant and was provided uncurated.

Concerning this clone: The antigen this receptor binds is unknown. Base qualities are not recorded, but no much larger clone differs from it by a single base.

TCRbeta CDR3 regions were amplified from genomic DNA using the immunoSEQ Assay, a bias-controlled multiplex PCR. The source study handled its data this way. Within the assay, amplification of reference gene primers was used to estimate how many nucleated cells each sample contained. To quantify the absolute abundance of each unique TCRbeta CDR3 rearrangement, sequence reads were collapsed and filtered. For each sample, productive Simpson clonality was calculated as the square root of Simpson's diversity index across productive rearrangements. The table was pulled from immuneACCESS by TCRdb, which kept in-frame rearrangements only. Such tables lose some clones; where checked, under half of the loss comes from unresolved V genes, and the rest has no known cause. V, J and clone size are taken as reported in that table, and D and trimming were inferred from the DNA itself. Across this sample there are fewer than 45,000 clones, with around 91% seen only once. The top ten constitute 25% of the sample.

Collaborating institutions collected whole blood in K2EDTA tubes following their own protocols. For TCRbeta analysis, collaborator samples were shipped as frozen whole blood, as isolated PBMCs, or as DNA extracted from either sample type. Measured from the cysteine to the phenylalanine, the CDR3 is 14 residues long. The sequence is cut down to CDR3 DNA, 42 bases in frame from base 1. CDR1 and CDR2 are drawn from the germline V gene: ENHRY, SYGVKD. Relative to germline, V is 0 bases shorter and J is 4 bases shorter, with 9 bases between their ends. Here the chain combines TRBV10-3 and TRBJ1-1, with TRBD1 perhaps the D gene, on 5 matching bases. What was sequenced was peripheral blood. This TCR derives from a man aged 60 to 75 with active or convalescent COVID-19. The CDR3 protein: CAISESGGTTEAFF. The DNA is TGTGCCATCAGTGAGTCCGGGGGGACCACTGAAGCTTTCTTT.